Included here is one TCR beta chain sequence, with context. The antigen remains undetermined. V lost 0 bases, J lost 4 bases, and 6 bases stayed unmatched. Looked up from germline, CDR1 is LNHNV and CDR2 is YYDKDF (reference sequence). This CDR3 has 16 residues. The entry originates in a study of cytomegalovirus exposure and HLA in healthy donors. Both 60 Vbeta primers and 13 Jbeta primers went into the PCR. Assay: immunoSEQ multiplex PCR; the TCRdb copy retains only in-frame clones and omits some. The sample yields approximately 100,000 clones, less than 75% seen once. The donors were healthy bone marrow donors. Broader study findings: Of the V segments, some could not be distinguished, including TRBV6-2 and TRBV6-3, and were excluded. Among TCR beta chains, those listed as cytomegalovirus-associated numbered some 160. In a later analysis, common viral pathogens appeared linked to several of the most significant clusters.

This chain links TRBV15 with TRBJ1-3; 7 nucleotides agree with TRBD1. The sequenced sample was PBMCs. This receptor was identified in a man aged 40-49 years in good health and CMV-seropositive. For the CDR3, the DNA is TGTGCCACCAGCAGAGATCTCGGGACAGCAGGAAACACCATATATTTT. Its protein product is CATSRDLGTAGNTIYF.